The rows below give T cell receptor beta chains drawn from one sample of a study of T cell responses to AZD1222 COVID-19 vaccine. Profiling relied on immunoSEQ multiplex PCR, and the TCRdb table lists in-frame clones only, not all of them. The repertoire includes fewer than 90,000 clones, approximately 91% of them detected once, and more than 5% sits in the top ten. This material consisted of peripheral blood, taken 28 days after the second AZD1222 dose. These receptors were obtained from an adult who received the AZD1222 COVID-19 vaccine. The CDR3 runs from the conserved cysteine through the conserved F or W. Fields, in order: D gene, V gene, clone size, J gene, CDR3 protein, CDR3 DNA. D genes are given only for firm matches. Clone size, where shown, is once, few, many, or a class for clones that have expanded.

TRBD1	TRBV19	.	TRBJ1-6	CASSIRDSYFYNSPLHF	TGTGCCAGTAGTATAAGGGACAGCTATTTTTATAATTCACCCCTCCACTTT
.	TRBV7-6	few	TRBJ1-6	CASSLAQGVSSPLHF	TGTGCCAGCAGCTTAGCTCAGGGTGTGAGTTCACCCCTCCACTTT
.	TRBV5-5	few	TRBJ1-4	CASSLYLWGELFF	TGTGCCAGCAGCTTGTATTTATGGGGCGAACTGTTTTTT
.	TRBV27	.	TRBJ1-2	CASSSSIFAGGYTF	TGTGCCAGCAGTTCATCGATCTTTGCGGGCGGCTACACCTTC
.	TRBV27	.	TRBJ1-1	CASSWGETMNTEAFF	TGTGCCAGCAGTTGGGGGGAAACCATGAACACTGAAGCTTTCTTT
.	TRBV12-3/TRBV12-4	.	TRBJ1-1	CASSSPRRKAFF	TGTGCCAGCAGTTCTCCCCGGAGGAAGGCTTTCTTT
.	TRBV6-2/TRBV6-3	few	TRBJ1-1	CASSPGRREAFF	TGTGCCAGCAGTCCCGGACGCCGTGAGGCTTTCTTT
.	TRBV10-2	.	TRBJ1-2	CASSAVANYGYTF	TGCGCCAGCAGTGCAGTGGCTAACTATGGCTACACCTTC
.	TRBV11-2	once	TRBJ2-7	CASSLTFSEQYF	TGTGCCAGCAGCTTAACCTTTTCCGAGCAGTACTTC
.	TRBV19	.	TRBJ1-2	CASSIAQIHGYTF	TGTGCCAGTAGTATCGCGCAGATCCATGGCTACACCTTC
.	TRBV27	.	TRBJ1-3	CASSSNRVNSGNTIYF	TGTGCCAGCAGTAGTAACAGGGTCAACTCTGGAAACACCATATATTTT
TRBD2	TRBV11-3	few	TRBJ2-1	CASSPRGDNEQFF	TGTGCCAGCAGCCCCCGGGGGGACAATGAGCAGTTCTTC
.	TRBV30	.	TRBJ1-2	CAWWVAGDGTNYGYTF	TGTGCCTGGTGGGTTGCCGGAGATGGGACTAACTATGGCTACACCTTC
TRBD2	TRBV27	.	TRBJ2-7	CASSFLAGSSYEQYF	TGTGCCAGCAGTTTCCTAGCGGGGAGCTCCTACGAGCAGTACTTC
.	TRBV5-5	.	TRBJ1-5	CASSLTDYSNQPQHF	TGTGCCAGCAGCCTGACAGACTATAGCAATCAGCCCCAGCATTTT
.	TRBV5-4	.	TRBJ2-5	CASSSDITGGETQYF	TGTGCCAGCAGCTCGGACATTACCGGCGGGGAGACCCAGTACTTC
TRBD1	TRBV2	medium-sized	TRBJ2-7	CASSEGQGVNEQYF	TGTGCCAGCAGTGAAGGGCAGGGGGTGAACGAGCAGTACTTC
.	TRBV5-1	.	TRBJ2-1	CASSLVRGSYNEQFF	TGCGCCAGCAGCTTGGTGCGGGGCTCCTACAATGAGCAGTTCTTC
.	TRBV27	.	TRBJ2-7	CASSLFGTETYEQYF	TGTGCCAGCAGTTTATTCGGGACCGAAACCTACGAGCAGTACTTC
.	TRBV7-3	once	TRBJ1-1	CASSASRGIQGTEAFF	TGTGCCAGCAGCGCATCTAGGGGTATTCAGGGGACTGAAGCTTTCTTT
.	TRBV19	.	TRBJ1-2	CASSNQGRTEDGYTF	TGTGCCAGTAGCAACCAGGGGAGGACAGAAGATGGCTACACCTTC
.	TRBV29-1	once	TRBJ1-1	CSVPPAQGGYTEAFF	TGCAGCGTACCTCCCGCCCAGGGCGGGTACACTGAAGCTTTCTTT
TRBD1	TRBV7-2	.	TRBJ2-2	CASSQPDRGRTGELFF	TGTGCCAGCAGCCAGCCAGACAGGGGACGAACCGGGGAGCTGTTTTTT
.	TRBV4-1	.	TRBJ1-1	CASSARTIMNTEAFF	TGCGCCAGCAGCGCCCGTACAATCATGAACACTGAAGCTTTCTTT